The T cell receptor (beta chain) described here comes from a study of T cell responses to AZD1222 COVID-19 vaccine. General study findings and limits: There were repertoire samples only from the period after the peak T cell response.

Trimming took 4 bases from V and 5 from J, leaving 0 bases between them. The CDR3 consists of 10 residues. Germline-derived CDR1 and CDR2 are MDHEN and SYDVKM. Only in-frame clones appear in the TCRdb table, and some are missing; sequencing was by immunoSEQ multiplex PCR. The sample lists about 110,000 clones, approximately 86% occurring once. As to this clone: Antigen unknown.

This material consisted of peripheral blood, taken on day 0 of AZD1222 vaccination. The receptor was derived from an adult in good health. The rearrangement joins TRBV28 to TRBJ1-5; D uncertain. CDR3 bases: TGTGCCAGCAGTTATCAGCCCCAGCATTTT. Protein product: CASSYQPQHF.